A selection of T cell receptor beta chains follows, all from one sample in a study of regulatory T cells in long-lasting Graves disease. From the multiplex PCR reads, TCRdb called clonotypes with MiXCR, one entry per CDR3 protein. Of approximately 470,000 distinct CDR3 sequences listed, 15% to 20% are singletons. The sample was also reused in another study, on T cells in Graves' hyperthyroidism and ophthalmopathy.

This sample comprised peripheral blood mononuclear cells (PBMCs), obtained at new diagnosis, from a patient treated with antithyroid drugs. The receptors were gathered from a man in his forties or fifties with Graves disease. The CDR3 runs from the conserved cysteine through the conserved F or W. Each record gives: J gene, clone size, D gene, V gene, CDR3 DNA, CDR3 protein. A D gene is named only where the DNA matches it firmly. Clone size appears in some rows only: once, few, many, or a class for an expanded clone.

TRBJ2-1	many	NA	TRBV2	TGTGCCAGCAGTGACGTGAGGGGCCACAATGAGCAGTTCTTC	CASSDVRGHNEQFF
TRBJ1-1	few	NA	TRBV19	TGTGCCAGTAGTATGGTAGGGAACACTGAAGCTTTCTTT	CASSMVGNTEAFF
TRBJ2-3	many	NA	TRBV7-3	TGTGCCAGCAGCTTCCTGGCGGATACGCAGTATTTT	CASSFLADTQYF
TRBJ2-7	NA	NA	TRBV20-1	TGCAGTGCTAGAACCCGGGCCCTGACCGTACGAGGGCAGTACTTC	CSARTRALTVRGQYF
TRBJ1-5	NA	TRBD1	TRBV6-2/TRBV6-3	TGTGCCAGCAGTGACAGGGTCAATCAGCCCCAGCATTTT	CASSDRVNQPQHF
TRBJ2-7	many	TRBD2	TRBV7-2	TGTGCCAGCAGCTCCGGGGGGGTAACAGGGAGGGCCAAGCAGTACTTC	CASSSGGVTGRAKQYF
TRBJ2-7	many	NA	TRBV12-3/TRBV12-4	TGTGCCAGCAGTAGACTGGGGAGGAACGAGCAGTACTTC	CASSRLGRNEQYF
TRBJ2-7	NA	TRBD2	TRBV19	TGTGCCAGTAGTGAGGGACTAGCGGCGACCTACGAGCAGTACTTC	CASSEGLAATYEQYF
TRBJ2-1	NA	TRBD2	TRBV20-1	TGCAGTGCTAGGTCTAGCGGGTTCTCCTACAATGAGCAGTTCTTC	CSARSSGFSYNEQFF
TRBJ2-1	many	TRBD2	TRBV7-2	TGTGCCAGCAGCTTAGGGCTAGCGGGCTCGGATGAGCAGTTCTTC	CASSLGLAGSDEQFF
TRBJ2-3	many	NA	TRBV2	TGTGCCAGCAGGGGAAACACAGATACGCAGTATTTT	CASRGNTDTQYF
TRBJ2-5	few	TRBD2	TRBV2	TGTGCCAGCAGTATAGGACTCCCCGGGGGGGAGACCCAGTACTTC	CASSIGLPGGETQYF
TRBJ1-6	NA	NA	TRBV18	TGTGCCAGCTCACCATCCGGGACGGGACGCTCACCCCTCCACTTT	CASSPSGTGRSPLHF
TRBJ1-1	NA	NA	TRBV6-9	TGTGCCAGCAGTTCGAGCACAGGCACTGAAGCTTTCTTT	CASSSSTGTEAFF
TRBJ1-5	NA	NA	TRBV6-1	TGTGCCAGCAGTGAACGCAGGGGTACGAGCAATCAGCCCCAGCATTTT	CASSERRGTSNQPQHF
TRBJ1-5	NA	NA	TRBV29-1	TGCAGCGTGTCGGGGAGCAATCAGCCCCAGCATTTT	CSVSGSNQPQHF
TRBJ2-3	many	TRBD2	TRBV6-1	TGTGCCAGCAGAAACATAGCGGGAGGGAGCACAGATACGCAGTATTTT	CASRNIAGGSTDTQYF
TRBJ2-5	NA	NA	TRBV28	TGTGCCAGCAGTGGCGCAGGGAGCCAGGCAGAGACCCAGTACTTC	CASSGAGSQAETQYF
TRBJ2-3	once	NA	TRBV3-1	TGTGCCAGCAGCCACCTTGCGGGACGCTACACAGATACGCAGTATTTT	CASSHLAGRYTDTQYF
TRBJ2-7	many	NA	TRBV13	TGTGCCAGCAGCTTCGACCGCGAGGAGCAGTACTTC	CASSFDREEQYF
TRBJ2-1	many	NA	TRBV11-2	TGTGCCAGCAGCTTGCCTAGCGCCTACAATGAGCAGTTCTTC	CASSLPSAYNEQFF
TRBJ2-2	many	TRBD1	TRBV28	TGTGCCAGCAGCTCTCCCCGGACAGGGGGGACCGGGGAGCTGTTTTTT	CASSSPRTGGTGELFF
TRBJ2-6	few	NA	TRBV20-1	TGCAGTGCTAGGAAAGGGACTTCTGGGGCCAACGTCCTGACTTTC	CSARKGTSGANVLTF
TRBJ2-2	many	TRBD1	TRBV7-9	TGTGCCAGCAGCTTAGCTGGGACAGGGGATGCCGGGGAGCTGTTTTTT	CASSLAGTGDAGELFF
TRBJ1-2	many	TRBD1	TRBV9	TGTGCCAGCAGCGTAGGGGGAGGGGGCACTAACTATGGCTACACCTTC	CASSVGGGGTNYGYTF
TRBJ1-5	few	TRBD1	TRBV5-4	TGTGCCAGCAGCGAAGGGACAGGGCTCAATCAGCCCCAGCATTTT	CASSEGTGLNQPQHF
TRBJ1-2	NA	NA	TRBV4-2	TGTGCCAGCAGCCAAGAAGTTCGCACAGACTATGGCTACACCTTC	CASSQEVRTDYGYTF
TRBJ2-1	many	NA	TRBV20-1	TGCAGTGCTAGAGATGATAGCAGCCCCCCGGGGGATGAGCAGTTCTTC	CSARDDSSPPGDEQFF
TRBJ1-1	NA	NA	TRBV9	TGTGCCAGCAGCCAGAAGGTAGTGTCCACTGAAGCTTTCTTT	CASSQKVVSTEAFF
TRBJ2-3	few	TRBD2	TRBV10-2	TGCGCCAGCGGGGACGGGAGGGAGGGAGATACGCAGTATTTT	CASGDGREGDTQYF
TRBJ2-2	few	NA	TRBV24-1	TGTGCCACCAGTTTCAGGGCGAACACCGGGGAGCTGTTTTTT	CATSFRANTGELFF
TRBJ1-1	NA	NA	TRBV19	TGTGCCAGCGCCGACAGGCCGGGTGGGGACACTGAAGCTTTCTTT	CASADRPGGDTEAFF
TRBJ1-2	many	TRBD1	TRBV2	TGTGCCAGCAGCCGGGACAGGGAGAGTGGCTACACCTTC	CASSRDRESGYTF
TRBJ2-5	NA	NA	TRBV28	TGTGCCCCCCCCCCCCCTCAGGGTCCACAAGAGACCCAGTACTTC	CAPPPPQGPQETQYF
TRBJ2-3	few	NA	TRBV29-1	TGCAGCGTTGACCACAGCACAGATACGCAGTATTTT	CSVDHSTDTQYF
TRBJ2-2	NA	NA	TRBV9	TGTGCCAGCAGCGAGCGGTTGAACACCGGGGAGCTGTTTTTT	CASSERLNTGELFF
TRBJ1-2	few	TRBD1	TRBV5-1	TGCGCCAGCAGCCCTTACGACAGGGCCTATGGCTACACCTTC	CASSPYDRAYGYTF
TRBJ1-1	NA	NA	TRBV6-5	TGTGCCAGCAGTTACGGGGACACCCCTGAAGCTTTCTTT	CASSYGDTPEAFF
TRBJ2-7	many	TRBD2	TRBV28	TGTGCCAGCAACAGACTAGCGGGGTCCTACGAGCAGTACTTC	CASNRLAGSYEQYF
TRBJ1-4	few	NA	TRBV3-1	TGTGCCAGCAGCCAAAGGTGGTCGAGCGGTGAAAAACTGTTTTTT	CASSQRWSSGEKLFF
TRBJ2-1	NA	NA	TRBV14	TGTGCCAGCAGCCAAGTTTCATATCCTGAGCAGTTCTTC	CASSQVSYPEQFF
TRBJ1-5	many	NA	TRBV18	TGTGCCAGCTCACCCGGGCCAGACTATAGCAATCAGCCCCAGCATTTT	CASSPGPDYSNQPQHF
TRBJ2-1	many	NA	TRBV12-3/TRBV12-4	TGTGCCAGCAGTTTAGCGCTTTTACCCAATGAGCAGTTCTTC	CASSLALLPNEQFF
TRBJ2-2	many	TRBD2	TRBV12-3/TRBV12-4	TGTGCCAGCAGTTTAGTGGCGGGAGGGCCAACCGGGGAGCTGTTTTTT	CASSLVAGGPTGELFF
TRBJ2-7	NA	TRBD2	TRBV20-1	TGCAGTGCTAGACCTAGCGGGAGGGCCTACGAGCAGTACTTC	CSARPSGRAYEQYF
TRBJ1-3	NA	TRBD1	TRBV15	TGTGCCACCAGTACCGGGACAGGGGAGGATGGAAACACCATATATTTT	CATSTGTGEDGNTIYF
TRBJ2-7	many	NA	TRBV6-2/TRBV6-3	TGTGCCAGCAGTTACTCGAGACTCGGGGAGCAGTACTTC	CASSYSRLGEQYF
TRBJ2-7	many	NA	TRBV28	TGTGCCAGCAGTCCCCACCCTCTCCAGGGGCGCTACGAGCAGTACTTC	CASSPHPLQGRYEQYF
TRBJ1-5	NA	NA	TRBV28	TGTGCCAGCAGTTTAGCTGGGAGGAATCAGCCCCAGCATTTT	CASSLAGRNQPQHF
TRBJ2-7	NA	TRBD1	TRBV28	TGTGCCAGCAGTCTTTCTTCGACAGGGCGGGTCGAGCAGTACTTC	CASSLSSTGRVEQYF
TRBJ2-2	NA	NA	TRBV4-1	TGCGCCAGCAGGTTCGGCCCGAACACCGGGGAGCTGTTTTTT	CASRFGPNTGELFF
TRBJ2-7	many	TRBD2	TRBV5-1	TGCGCCAGTTCGGGACTAGGAGGAGGAGAGCAGTACTTC	CASSGLGGGEQYF